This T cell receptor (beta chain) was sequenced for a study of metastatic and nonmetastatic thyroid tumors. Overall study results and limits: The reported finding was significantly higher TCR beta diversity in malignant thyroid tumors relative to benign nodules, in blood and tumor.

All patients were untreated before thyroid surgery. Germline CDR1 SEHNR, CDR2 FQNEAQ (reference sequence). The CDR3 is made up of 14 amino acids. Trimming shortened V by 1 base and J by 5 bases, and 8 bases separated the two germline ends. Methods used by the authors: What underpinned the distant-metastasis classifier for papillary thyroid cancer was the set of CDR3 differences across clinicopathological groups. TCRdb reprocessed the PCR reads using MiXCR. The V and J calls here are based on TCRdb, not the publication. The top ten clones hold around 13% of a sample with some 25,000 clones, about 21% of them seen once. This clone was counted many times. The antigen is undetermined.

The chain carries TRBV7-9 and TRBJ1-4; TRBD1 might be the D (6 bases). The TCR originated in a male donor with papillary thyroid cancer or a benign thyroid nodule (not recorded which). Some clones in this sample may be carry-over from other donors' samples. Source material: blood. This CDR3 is CASSLVGGNEKLFF. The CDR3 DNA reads TGTGCCAGCAGCTTAGTAGGGGGGAATGAAAAACTGTTTTTT.